This TCR beta chain emerged from a study of CDR3 diversity in severe acne. In TCRdb, the PCR reads were re-called with MiXCR into one record per CDR3 protein. Of about 76,000 distinct CDR3 sequences listed, 45% to 55% are singletons. By sample share, this clonotype is medium-sized. Germline V gene data show CDR1 as DFQATT and CDR2 as SNEGSKA (reference sequence). J was trimmed by 2 bases and V by 0 bases; bases with no gene match: 9. CDR3 length equals 16 residues. The gene calls are TRBV20-1 and TRBJ1-2, with 7 bases lining up with TRBD1. Sample: blood. The sequence came from a male donor in good health, without acne. The CDR3 protein is CSARDEGSGGNYGYTF. DNA for the CDR3: TGCAGTGCTAGAGATGAGGGGTCAGGGGGAAACTATGGCTACACCTTC.